One and the same sample provided the 4 T cell receptor beta chains below, sequenced in a study of blood T cell repertoires in COVID-19. Sequencing used immunoSEQ multiplex PCR; TCRdb keeps in-frame clones, though not all of them. The table lists around 700,000 clones, 85% to 90% of them singletons. Sequencing used peripheral blood. The receptors originated from a young woman with acute or convalescent COVID-19.

This clone has a handful of counts. The chain employs TRBV10-3 and TRBJ1-1; perhaps TRBD1 as D (5 bases). Trimming took off 7 bases at V and 1 base at J, with 7 bases between the two ends. Germline CDR1 is ENHRY and CDR2 is SYGVKD. The CDR3 sequence is 12 residues long. The CDR3 DNA sequence: TGTGCCATCATGGGGGGGAACACTGAAGCTTTCTTT. The encoded protein is CAIMGGNTEAFF.

The genes are TRBV12-5 and TRBJ1-2; D remains ambiguous. Germline V gene sequence: CDR1 LGHNT, CDR2 FRNRAP. V was pared by 1 base and J by 8 bases, with 11 bases between. The CDR3 is 13 amino acids. The CDR3 sequence is CASGLETTFGYTF. CDR3 DNA sequence: TGTGCTAGTGGTTTGGAGACGACATTCGGCTACACCTTC.

In the case of this clone: The sample contains more than one DNA sequence encoding this CDR3. The rearrangement uses TRBV12-3 or TRBV12-4 and TRBJ1-6; a possible D gene is TRBD1 (5 bases). V was pared by 6 bases and J by 9 bases, with 6 bases between. CDR3 length: 11 residues. This CDR3 is CASSGGSPLHF. CDR3 nucleotide sequence: TGTGCCAGCAGCGGGGGTTCACCCCTCCACTTT.

This sequence joins TRBV29-1 and TRBJ1-3; TRBD1 agrees at 8 bases. This CDR3 region has 14 residues. The V and J ends lost 5 bases and 2 bases, in that order; junction bases with no gene match: 5. CDR1 is SQVTM, CDR2 ANQGSEA, per germline. CDR3 region: CSVQQGVPGNTIYF. The CDR3 nucleotides are TGCAGCGTTCAACAGGGGGTACCTGGAAACACCATATATTTT. The variable domain in full, with the rest retrieved from reference TRBV29-1 and TRBJ1-3, is SAVISQKPSRDICQRGTSLTIQCQVDSQVTMMFWYRQQPGQSLTLIATANQGSEATYESGFVIDKFPISRPNLTFSTLTVSNMSPEDSSIYLCSVQQGVPGNTIYFGEGSWLTVV.